This is a list of T cell receptor beta chains from one sample in a study of cytotoxic CD8 clonotypes in ibrutinib-treated CLL. Some clones are missing from TCRdb's copy, which holds only in-frame ones; the method was immunoSEQ multiplex PCR. Here the sample spans hundreds of thousands of clones, 70% being singletons. Sequences were derived from PBMCs, sampled after 24 months of ibrutinib treatment. The receptors were gathered from a human donor with chronic lymphocytic leukemia. Both conserved end residues are trimmed from each CDR3. The order of the fields is V gene, CDR3 protein.

TRBV6-1	ASSDKGPNEKLF
TRBV5-1	ASSLVGEATNEKLF
TRBV7-2	ASSFERGSGTDTQY
TRBV6-4	ASSDRQGDEQY
TRBV19	ASTPGGFYEQY
TRBV27	ASSASEGASYGYT
TRBV29-1	SVQHSSTGEQY
TRBV7-2	ASSIARGKSTDTQY
TRBV2	ASSVGQGADGYT
TRBV18	ASSPSVDGTNYGYT
TRBV27	ASREGGYYEQY
TRBV11-3	ASSSGTGEQY
TRBV7-8	ASSPTLGGAGVHEQY
TRBV5-1	ASQRGRAGNEQY
TRBV7-2	ASSSGTGRETQY
TRBV5-8	ASSLGTSGATGELF
TRBV27	ASSHGQQAF
TRBV5-4	ASSYGQGGTDTQY
TRBV6-5	ASSFPGHNSPLH
TRBV5-1	VSSLAGGEQPQH